This entry lists 20 T cell receptor beta chains sequenced from one sample in a study of shared clonotypes between healthy human individuals. Measured with immunoSEQ multiplex PCR; TCRdb has only the in-frame clones, and not every one. The table includes 1.6 million or so clones, approximately 98.5% detected once. The source material was naive CD4+ T cells sorted from blood. Subset: CD45RA+ positively selected. The receptors were gathered from a man between 25 and 39 years old in good health.

The rearrangement joins TRBV4-3 to TRBJ2-1; TRBD1 might be the D (5 bases). The CDR3 length is 15 residues. V lost 0 bases and J lost 3, with 9 bases in between. CDR1 is LGHNA, CDR2 YSLEER, per germline. The CDR3, as DNA: TGCGCCAGCAGCCAAGAGCAGGGAAACTACAATGAGCAGTTCTTC. This translates into CASSQEQGNYNEQFF.

This rearrangement joins TRBV5-1 to TRBJ2-1; D ambiguous. The V and J ends lost 0 bases and 2 bases respectively, with 12 bases between them. CDR3 length: 16 amino acids. Germline lookup yields CDR1 SGHRS and CDR2 YFSETQ. The CDR3 reads CASSLVSHLTYNEQFF. In DNA, the CDR3 is TGCGCCAGCAGCTTGGTTAGCCACTTAACCTACAATGAGCAGTTCTTC.

The chain joins TRBV4-1 to TRBJ2-5, with D possibly matching TRBD1 (5 bases). Germline V gene data show CDR1 as MGHRA and CDR2 as YSYEKL. This CDR3 has 14 residues. Trimming shortened V by 1 base and J by 5 bases, and 11 bases separated the two germline ends. The CDR3 protein is CASSQAGIDETQYF. CDR3 DNA sequence: TGCGCCAGCAGCCAAGCAGGGATCGACGAGACCCAGTACTTC.

Comment on this clone: The sample holds other DNA sequences that translate to the same CDR3. V and J are TRBV7-2 and TRBJ1-5; a weak D match, TRBD1 (5 bases). The CDR3 runs to 14 residues. V was pared by 0 bases and J by 5 bases, with 8 bases between. Germline V CDR1 and CDR2: SGHTA, FQGNSA. In nucleotides, the CDR3 is TGTGCCAGCAGCTTAGCGGGGGGGGATCAGCCCCAGCATTTT. Its translation is CASSLAGGDQPQHF. Filled out from reference TRBV7-2 and TRBJ1-5, the complete variable domain reads GAGVSQSPSNKVTEKGKDVELRCDPISGHTALYWYRQSLGQGLEFLIYFQGNSAPDKSGLPSDRFSAERTGGSVSTLTIQRTQQEDSAVYLCASSLAGGDQPQHFGDGTRLSIL.

The genes are TRBV6-6 and TRBJ1-5; D unresolved. Trimming removed 2 bases from V and 4 bases from J, with 9 bases in between. From germline, CDR1 is MNHNY and CDR2 SVGAGI (reference sequence). The CDR3 length is 14 residues. In DNA form, the CDR3 reads TGTGCCAGCAGTTACCGGGAGCTAAATCAGCCCCAGCATTTT. Protein sequence: CASSYRELNQPQHF.

The sample holds one count of this clone. The genes are TRBV5-4 and TRBJ1-1; no clear D. Trimming took 4 bases from V and 3 from J, leaving 16 bases between them. In germline, CDR1 is SGHNT, CDR2 YYREEE (reference sequence). The CDR3 is made up of 15 amino acids. CDR3 protein: CASSTLQLVHTEAFF. DNA for the CDR3: TGTGCCAGCAGCACCCTACAGTTAGTGCACACTGAAGCTTTCTTT.

The rearrangement links TRBV2 to TRBJ2-5; 11 nucleotides align to TRBD2. This CDR3 has 15 residues. Germline assignment: CDR1 SNHLY and CDR2 FYNNEI. V lost 6 bases, J lost 2 bases, and 5 bases stayed unmatched. The CDR3 spells CASSVAGGPQETQYF. The CDR3 DNA follows: TGTGCCAGCAGCGTAGCGGGAGGGCCACAAGAGACCCAGTACTTC.

The chain is built from TRBV30 and TRBJ1-5; D is undetermined. Trimming removed 0 bases at V and 6 bases at J, with 12 bases between. From germline, CDR1 is GTSNPN and CDR2 SVGIG (reference sequence). The CDR3 has 14 amino acids. CDR3 protein: CAWSVHRSGQPQHF. DNA for the CDR3: TGTGCCTGGAGTGTACACCGCTCGGGTCAGCCCCAGCATTTT.

The chain carries TRBV5-4 and TRBJ2-5; D remains unclear. The V gene lost 0 bases and the J gene lost 5 bases, with 5 bases spanning the gap. The CDR3 length is 12 residues. Germline CDR1 and CDR2: SGHNT and YYREEE (reference sequence). The CDR3 sequence: CASSLDKETQYF. CDR3 in DNA: TGTGCCAGCAGCTTGGATAAGGAGACCCAGTACTTC.

The CDR3 sequence: CASSLANEQFF. The DNA for the CDR3 is TGCGCCAGCAGTCTCGCGAATGAGCAGTTCTTC. The chain links TRBV10-2 to TRBJ2-1; no clear D gene. The CDR3 length is 11 residues. V lost 5 bases and J 7 bases, leaving 6 bases between the germline ends. CDR1 is WSHSY, CDR2 SAAADI, per germline.

The chain recombines TRBV5-1 with TRBJ2-1; 9 nucleotides line up with TRBD2. Germline values: CDR1 SGHRS, CDR2 YFSETQ. J was trimmed by 7 bases and V by 3 bases; bases with no gene match: 8. The CDR3 extends over 15 amino acids. The CDR3 DNA is TGCGCCAGCAGCTACCCGGGACTAGCATCAAATGAGCAGTTCTTC. Encoded protein: CASSYPGLASNEQFF.

The genes are TRBV6-5 and TRBJ2-5; the D is unclear. The V gene's germline CDR1 is MNHEY and CDR2 SVGAGI. The CDR3 contains 13 residues. Between the trimmed V and J ends, which lost 3 bases and 5 bases, there was a span of 10 bases. Written as DNA, the CDR3 is TGTGCCAGCAGTTATAGTCTGGCGGAGACCCAGTACTTC. It is translated as CASSYSLAETQYF.

About this clone itself: The same CDR3 arises from other DNA sequences in this sample as well. The chain recombines TRBV18 with TRBJ2-2; D unresolved. CDR3 size: 14 residues. CDR1 and CDR2 (germline): KGHSH, LQKENI. Trimming stripped 2 bases from V and 2 bases from J, with 6 bases between. The CDR3 here is CASSPSANTGELFF. Here the CDR3 DNA reads TGTGCCAGCTCACCAAGTGCCAACACCGGGGAGCTGTTTTTT.

Regarding this clone: Other DNA sequences from this sample encode an identical CDR3 as well. This rearrangement joins TRBV7-3 to TRBJ1-1; tentatively, D is TRBD1 (5 bases). Germline assignment: CDR1 SGHTA and CDR2 FQGTGA. The length of the CDR3 is 14 residues. Trimming left V 6 bases short and J 1 base short, with 12 bases between. CDR3 sequence reads: CASSSGTGNTEAFF. The CDR3 coding sequence is TGTGCCAGCAGTTCCGGGACTGGGAACACTGAAGCTTTCTTT.

V gene TRBV28 combines with J gene TRBJ2-7; TRBD2 is a possible D gene (5 bases). Deletions cut 7 bases from V and 6 bases from J, with 16 bases between. Per the germline V gene, CDR1 is MDHEN and CDR2 is SYDVKM. The length of the CDR3 is 13 residues. Written as DNA, the CDR3 is TGTGCCAGCACCCCCCGGCCCCGGGGCGAGCAGTACTTC. This gives the protein CASTPRPRGEQYF.

The chain uses TRBV9 and TRBJ2-7; D is possibly TRBD2 (6 bases). The germline V gene encodes CDR1 SGDLS and CDR2 YYNGEE. The CDR3 covers 14 residues. V shed 0 bases and J shed 2 bases, with 9 bases lying between them. The CDR3 loop reads CASSVDGSPYEQYF. In nucleotides, the CDR3 is TGTGCCAGCAGCGTAGACGGGAGCCCCTACGAGCAGTACTTC. Looking up the rest from reference TRBV9 and TRBJ2-7 gives the full variable domain: DSGVTQTPKHLITATGQRVTLRCSPRSGDLSVYWYQQSLDQGLQFLIQYYNGEERAKGNILERFSAQQFPDLHSELNLSSLELGDSALYFCASSVDGSPYEQYFGPGTRLTVT.

This chain connects TRBV10-1 to TRBJ2-7, with 9 bases matching TRBD1. This CDR3 comprises 15 residues. Germline V gives CDR1 WNHNN, CDR2 SYGVQD (reference sequence). The ends lost 4 bases at V and 4 bases at J; junction bases unmatched: 8. The CDR3 sequence is CASSGPGQGTYEQYF. The DNA for the CDR3 is TGCGCCAGCAGTGGACCGGGACAGGGTACATACGAGCAGTACTTC.

Notes on this clone: Relative to the germline gene, one junction end is altered; a read error may explain this. The chain employs TRBV2 and TRBJ2-1; 7 positions agree with TRBD1. Germline V gene sequence: CDR1 SNHLY, CDR2 FYNNEI. This CDR3 region has 15 residues. CDR3 sequence: CASREGGYTHNEQFF. CDR3 DNA: TGTGCCAGCAGGGAAGGGGGCTACACCCACAATGAGCAGTTCTTC.

The V gene is TRBV5-4, the J gene TRBJ1-2; 10 bases align to TRBD1. J lost 1 base, V lost 4 bases, and 7 bases had no gene match. The CDR3 runs 16 residues. The V gene's germline CDR1 is SGHNT and CDR2 YYREEE (reference sequence). The CDR3 nucleotides are TGTGCCAGCAGCCGGGGGTGGGACAGGGGTAACTATGGCTACACCTTC. This codes for CASSRGWDRGNYGYTF. The entire variable domain, with the rest obtained from reference TRBV5-4 and TRBJ1-2, is as follows: ETGVTQSPTHLIKTRGQQVTLRCSSQSGHNTVSWYQQALGQGPQFIFQYYREEENGRGNFPPRFSGLQFPNYSSELNVNALELDDSALYLCASSRGWDRGNYGYTFGSGTRLTVV.

The chain recombines TRBV15 with TRBJ1-1; 7 nucleotides line up with TRBD1. The CDR3 spans 15 residues. V dropped 0 bases and J dropped 3; count of bases not matched to a gene: 4. In germline, CDR1 is LNHNV, CDR2 YYDKDF (reference sequence). CDR3 loop: CATSRDRQGDTEAFF. In nucleotides, the CDR3 is TGTGCCACCAGCAGAGATCGACAGGGCGACACTGAAGCTTTCTTT. Looking up the rest from reference TRBV15 and TRBJ1-1 gives the full variable domain: DAMVIQNPRYQVTQFGKPVTLSCSQTLNHNVMYWYQQKSSQAPKLLFHYYDKDFNNEADTPDNFQSRRPNTSFCFLDIRSPGLGDTAMYLCATSRDRQGDTEAFFGQGTRLTVV.